Each of the 25 T cell receptor beta chains below was sequenced from the same sample in a study of blood T cell repertoires in COVID-19. Data came from immunoSEQ multiplex PCR; TCRdb stores just in-frame clones and leaves some out. The sample lists approximately 150,000 clones, under 95% occurring once. Material: peripheral blood. The receptor source for this set is a man between 18 and 35 years old with COVID-19, enrolled during active disease.

V and J are TRBV11-2 and TRBJ2-7; 8 nucleotides agree with TRBD1. V was clipped by 5 bases and J by 9 bases; unmatched bases: 9. Per the germline V gene, CDR1 is SGHAT and CDR2 is FQNNGV. This CDR3 is 13 amino acids long. DNA for the CDR3: TGTGCCAGCAGCACGACCACCGGGACAGGGCAGTACTTC. Translating it yields CASSTTTGTGQYF. The full variable domain, with the rest looked up from reference TRBV11-2 and TRBJ2-7, is EAGVAQSPRYKIIEKRQSVAFWCNPISGHATLYWYQQILGQGPKLLIQFQNNGVVDDSQLPKDRFSAERLKGVDSTLKIQPAKLEDSAVYLCASSTTTGTGQYFGPGTRLTVT.

This clone was picked up one time. Here the CDR3 reads CASSAAGASSYEQYF. CDR3 DNA: TGTGCCAGTAGTGCAGCAGGGGCAAGCTCCTACGAGCAGTACTTC. The V and J genes are TRBV19 and TRBJ2-7; perhaps TRBD1 as D (6 bases). Looked up from germline, CDR1 is LNHDA and CDR2 is SQIVND (reference sequence). Trimming shortened V by 5 bases and J by 0 bases, and 14 bases separated the two germline ends. The length of the CDR3 is 15 residues.

V usage is TRBV10-1 and J usage is TRBJ2-2, with D possibly matching TRBD1 (5 bases). In germline, CDR1 is WNHNN, CDR2 SYGVQD (reference sequence). The V and J ends lost 10 bases and 5 bases respectively, with 11 bases between them. The CDR3 sequence is 12 residues long. The CDR3 sequence is CATTAGTGELFF. The CDR3 nucleotides are TGCGCCACCACGGCAGGGACCGGGGAGCTGTTTTTT.

The chain joins TRBV15 to TRBJ2-1; TRBD2 matches 7 bases. The CDR3 is made up of 14 amino acids. The V and J ends lost 5 bases and 5 bases, in that order; junction bases with no gene match: 6. Germline CDR1 LNHNV, CDR2 YYDKDF (reference sequence). CDR3 protein: CATSGPSGNNEQFF. CDR3 in DNA: TGTGCCACCAGCGGGCCTAGCGGAAACAATGAGCAGTTCTTC.

The CDR3 DNA sequence: TGCAGCGTTGAACTGGGCCAGGGGGGCTACGAGCAGTACTTC. Protein sequence: CSVELGQGGYEQYF. This chain joins TRBV29-1 and TRBJ2-7; TRBD1 is a possible D gene (7 bases). This CDR3 spans 14 amino acids. The germline gives CDR1 SQVTM, CDR2 ANQGSEA. Deletions cut 2 bases from V and 3 bases from J, with 14 bases between.

The chain couples TRBV2 to TRBJ1-3; tentatively, D is TRBD1 (5 bases). Germline CDR1 SNHLY, CDR2 FYNNEI. V lost 3 bases, J lost 2 bases, and 8 bases lay in between. This CDR3 spans 14 amino acids. Here the CDR3 reads CASSDRVAGNTIYF. For the CDR3, the DNA is TGTGCCAGCAGTGACAGGGTGGCTGGAAACACCATATATTTT.

This chain links TRBV11-2 with TRBJ2-1; tentatively, D is TRBD1 (6 bases). Deletions cut 1 base from V and 10 bases from J, with 17 bases between. Germline V lookup: CDR1 SGHAT, CDR2 FQNNGV. The CDR3 runs 15 residues. CDR3 sequence reads: CASSLGAGDIWEQFF. CDR3 nucleotide sequence: TGTGCCAGCAGCTTAGGGGCAGGGGATATATGGGAGCAGTTCTTC.

The DNA for the CDR3 is TGTGCCAGCATGCGGACACGTTCGAACACCGGGGAGCTGTTTTTT. Translated: CASMRTRSNTGELFF. The V call is TRBV6-5, the J call TRBJ2-2; D perhaps matches TRBD1 (5 bases). The ends were cut back, 7 bases at V and 0 bases at J, with 12 bases in the middle. Germline V lookup: CDR1 MNHEY, CDR2 SVGAGI. The CDR3 covers 15 residues.

This chain uses TRBV19 with TRBJ2-3, with 8 bases aligning to TRBD2. Germline lookup yields CDR1 LNHDA and CDR2 SQIVND (reference sequence). The CDR3 is made up of 14 amino acids. V gave up 6 bases and J gave up 3 bases; unmatched junction bases: 5. This CDR3 is CASRPTGGTDTQYF. The CDR3, as DNA: TGTGCCAGTAGGCCCACGGGGGGGACAGATACGCAGTATTTT.

CDR3 protein: CASSYTVGGTGELFF. The CDR3 bases are TGTGCCAGCAGTTACACAGTTGGGGGGACCGGGGAGCTGTTTTTT. The chain uses TRBV6-2 or TRBV6-3 and TRBJ2-2, with D maybe TRBD2 (6 bases). The CDR3 has 15 amino acids. Germline CDR1 reads MNHEY; CDR2 reads SVGEGT. With 2 bases removed from V and 5 bases from J, the gap between germline ends came to 12 bases.

V gene TRBV5-4 combines with J gene TRBJ2-2; 10 positions match TRBD1. CDR3 size: 15 residues. Trimming removed 0 bases from V and 8 bases from J; junction bases left unmatched: 4. In germline, CDR1 is SGHNT, CDR2 YYREEE (reference sequence). This chain's CDR3 is CASSLAGTGVGELFF. The CDR3, as DNA: TGTGCCAGCAGCTTGGCTGGGACAGGGGTGGGGGAGCTGTTTTTT.

The gene calls are TRBV4-3 and TRBJ2-7; 9 bases map to TRBD2. After removal of 0 bases from V and 4 bases from J, the junction contained 7 bases not matched to a gene. CDR3 size: 16 residues. Germline-derived CDR1 and CDR2 are LGHNA and YSLEER. The DNA for the CDR3 is TGCGCCAGCAGCCAAGATGGAGCTAGCGGGAAATACGAGCAGTACTTC. Its translation: CASSQDGASGKYEQYF.

The chain links TRBV15 to TRBJ2-7; a weak D match, TRBD2 (5 bases). V gave up 5 bases and J gave up 6 bases, with 14 bases separating them. The CDR3 consists of 13 residues. Germline V gives CDR1 LNHNV, CDR2 YYDKDF (reference sequence). The DNA of the CDR3 is TGTGCCACCAGCCCCCCCTCGAGGGCCGAGCAGTACTTC. It encodes CATSPPSRAEQYF.

This rearrangement joins TRBV9 to TRBJ2-5; the D gene is possibly TRBD1 (6 bases). This CDR3 spans 13 amino acids. V lost 2 bases and J lost 3, with 8 bases in between. Per germline, CDR1 SGDLS and CDR2 YYNGEE. DNA for the CDR3: TGTGCCAGCAGCGTTTCAGGGGAAGAGACCCAGTACTTC. Residues: CASSVSGEETQYF.

The chain links TRBV7-2 to TRBJ2-7, with 8 bases that match TRBD2. The CDR3 is 16 residues long. J was trimmed by 2 bases and V by 4 bases; bases with no gene match: 10. The germline V gene has CDR1 SGHTA and CDR2 FQGNSA. The CDR3 reads CASSSTRGGLTYEQYF. The DNA of the CDR3 is TGTGCCAGCAGCTCCACTCGGGGGGGACTCACCTACGAGCAGTACTTC.

The chain combines TRBV4-1 with TRBJ2-7; 11 bases are shared with TRBD1. Trimming at V came to 0 bases and at J to 3 bases, leaving 19 bases not matched to a gene. CDR1 and CDR2 from the germline V gene are MGHRA and YSYEKL. This CDR3 region has 21 residues. CDR3 coding DNA: TGCGCCAGCAGCCAAGATCAACGGGAGGGACAGGGGGACCTCTTTGTCTACGAGCAGTACTTC. Amino acids: CASSQDQREGQGDLFVYEQYF.

V usage is TRBV6-2 or TRBV6-3 and J usage is TRBJ2-7; TRBD2 matches at 9 bases. CDR3 length equals 19 residues. The germline CDR1 and CDR2 sequences are MNHEY and SVGEGT. J was trimmed by 4 bases and V by 6 bases; bases with no gene match: 22. CDR3 sequence reads: CASSPGVRTSDPFSYEQYF. CDR3 nucleotide sequence: TGTGCCAGCAGCCCAGGTGTAAGGACTAGCGACCCCTTTTCTTACGAGCAGTACTTC.

The chain combines TRBV7-2 with TRBJ1-2; D is undetermined. Trimming removed 3 bases at V and 3 bases at J, with 14 bases between. Germline CDR1 is SGHTA and CDR2 is FQGNSA. The CDR3 runs 15 residues. CDR3 amino acids: CASSFDRTVYYGYTF. The CDR3 coding sequence is TGTGCCAGCAGCTTCGATCGTACAGTTTACTATGGCTACACCTTC.

This clone has a single count. The same CDR3 also results from other DNA sequences found in this sample. V usage is TRBV20-1 and J usage is TRBJ1-2, with D possibly TRBD1 on 5 matching bases. The CDR3 consists of 11 residues. CDR1 is DFQATT, CDR2 SNEGSKA, per germline (reference sequence). Deletions cut 3 bases from V and 4 bases from J, with 6 bases between. CDR3: CSARGGYGYTF. The DNA for the CDR3 is TGCAGTGCTAGGGGGGGCTATGGCTACACCTTC.

The chain employs TRBV6-5 and TRBJ2-5, with 7 bases fitting TRBD1. Germline V lookup: CDR1 MNHEY, CDR2 SVGAGI. This CDR3 contains 14 residues. Germline trimming cut 6 bases from V and 2 bases from J; bases unmatched to any gene: 6. The CDR3 sequence: CASSQLGQQETQYF. The CDR3 DNA reads as TGTGCCAGCAGCCAATTGGGACAGCAAGAGACCCAGTACTTC.

This clone was seen more than once but under ten times. The chain recombines TRBV6-5 with TRBJ2-7; the D is unclear. Germline CDR1 MNHEY, CDR2 SVGAGI. Trimming took off 6 bases at V and 5 bases at J, with 11 bases between the two ends. The CDR3 is made up of 12 amino acids. The CDR3 DNA sequence: TGTGCCAGCAGCCCCATAGTAAACGAGCAGTACTTC. Protein sequence: CASSPIVNEQYF.

The rearrangement links TRBV27 to TRBJ1-5; 7 bases align to TRBD1. V lost 5 bases and J lost 6; bases outside the gene matches: 7. Looked up from germline, CDR1 is MNHEY and CDR2 is SMNVEV (reference sequence). This CDR3 comprises 14 residues. The CDR3 DNA is TGTGCCAGCAGTCAAGGGCCAGGGGGTCAGCCCCAGCATTTT. Amino acids: CASSQGPGGQPQHF.

V and J are TRBV30 and TRBJ2-7; 9 positions match TRBD1. The V gene's germline CDR1 is GTSNPN and CDR2 SVGIG (reference sequence). Trimming at V came to 2 bases and at J to 3 bases, leaving 8 bases not matched to a gene. CDR3 length: 15 residues. In DNA, the CDR3 is TGTGCCTGGAGTCCCGGACAGGGGATCTTCTACGAGCAGTACTTC. As protein: CAWSPGQGIFYEQYF.

Here the CDR3 DNA reads TGTGCCAGCAGTGCGTCCGGACAGGGTGATGCCTTTTCCTACGAGCAGTACTTC. Its translation: CASSASGQGDAFSYEQYF. J is TRBJ2-7 and V is TRBV27; 8 nucleotides line up with TRBD1. The CDR3 covers 18 residues. V lost 5 bases and J lost 1; bases outside the gene matches: 16. CDR1 and CDR2 from the germline V gene are MNHEY and SMNVEV (reference sequence).

The V gene is TRBV14, the J gene TRBJ2-7; 11 bases fit TRBD1. V was clipped by 3 bases and J by 4 bases; unmatched bases: 11. The CDR3 sequence is 17 residues long. CDR1 is SGHDN, CDR2 FVKESK, per germline. The CDR3 loop is CASSHFFPGQGAYEQYF. CDR3 nucleotides: TGTGCCAGCAGCCATTTCTTCCCCGGACAGGGGGCTTACGAGCAGTACTTC. The entire variable domain, with the rest obtained from reference TRBV14 and TRBJ2-7, is as follows: EAGVTQFPSHSVIEKGQTVTLRCDPISGHDNLYWYRRVMGKEIKFLLHFVKESKQDESGMPNNRFLAERTGGTYSTLKVQPAELEDSGVYFCASSHFFPGQGAYEQYFGPGTRLTVT.